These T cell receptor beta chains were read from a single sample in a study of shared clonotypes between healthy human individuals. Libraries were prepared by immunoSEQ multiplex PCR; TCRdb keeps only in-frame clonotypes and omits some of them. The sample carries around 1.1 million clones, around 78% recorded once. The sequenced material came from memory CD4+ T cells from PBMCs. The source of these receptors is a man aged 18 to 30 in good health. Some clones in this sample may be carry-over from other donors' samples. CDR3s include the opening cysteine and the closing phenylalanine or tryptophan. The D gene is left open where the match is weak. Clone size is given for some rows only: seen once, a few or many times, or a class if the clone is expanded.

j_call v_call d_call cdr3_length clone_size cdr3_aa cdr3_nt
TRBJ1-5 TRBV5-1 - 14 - CASSSGQPNQPQHF TGCGCCAGCAGCTCCGGACAGCCCAATCAGCCCCAGCATTTT
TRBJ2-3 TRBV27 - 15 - CASSLVGLQGGTQYF TGTGCCAGCAGTTTGGTGGGACTCCAAGGGGGTACGCAGTATTTT
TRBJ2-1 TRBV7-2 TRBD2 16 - CASSFYGGSSYNEQFF TGTGCCAGCAGCTTTTATGGCGGGAGCTCCTACAATGAGCAGTTCTTC
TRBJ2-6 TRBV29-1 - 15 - CSVVISTSGANVLTF TGCAGCGTTGTGATCAGTACCTCTGGGGCCAACGTCCTGACTTTC
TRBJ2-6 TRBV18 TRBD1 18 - CASSPGWTGSSGANVLTF TGTGCCAGCTCACCTGGGTGGACAGGGAGCTCTGGGGCCAACGTCCTGACTTTC
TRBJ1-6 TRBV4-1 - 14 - CASSQVSRLSPLHF TGCGCCAGCAGCCAAGTTTCACGACTTTCACCCCTCCACTTT
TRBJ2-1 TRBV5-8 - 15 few CASNPGQRRLNEQFF TGTGCCAGCAACCCGGGTCAGCGTCGGCTCAATGAGCAGTTCTTC
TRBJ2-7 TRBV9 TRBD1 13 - CASSVGDRDEQYF TGTGCCAGCAGCGTAGGGGACAGGGACGAGCAGTACTTC
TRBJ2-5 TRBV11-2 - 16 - CASSLGPSQGWETQYF TGTGCCAGCAGCTTAGGTCCTAGCCAGGGGTGGGAGACCCAGTACTTC
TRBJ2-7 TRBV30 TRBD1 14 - CAWRARQGYHEQYF TGTGCCTGGAGAGCAAGACAGGGGTACCACGAGCAGTACTTC
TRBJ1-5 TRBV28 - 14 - CASSIESGNQPQHF TGTGCCAGCAGTATCGAATCGGGCAATCAGCCCCAGCATTTT
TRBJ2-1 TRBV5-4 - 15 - CAAWELSSGYNEQFF TGTGCCGCATGGGAACTAAGTAGCGGATACAATGAGCAGTTCTTC
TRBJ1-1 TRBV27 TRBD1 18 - CASSLLGRQGGKGAEAFF TGTGCCAGCAGTTTACTCGGGCGACAGGGCGGGAAGGGGGCTGAAGCTTTCTTT
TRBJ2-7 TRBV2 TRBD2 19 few CASSEALRLAGVSDYEQYF TGTGCCAGCAGTGAAGCGCTTCGCCTAGCGGGAGTCTCCGACTACGAGCAGTACTTC
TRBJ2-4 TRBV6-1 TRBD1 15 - CASPPVGTAGNIQYF TGTGCCAGCCCCCCTGTCGGGACAGCTGGAAACATTCAGTACTTC
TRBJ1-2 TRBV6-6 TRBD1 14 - CASSKDRAWDGYTF TGTGCCAGCAGTAAGGACAGGGCTTGGGATGGCTACACCTTC
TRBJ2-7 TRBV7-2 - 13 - CASSTIFLYEQYF TGTGCCAGCAGCACCATCTTTCTTTACGAGCAGTACTTC
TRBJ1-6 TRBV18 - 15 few CATTSQGPNNSPLHF TGTGCCACCACGAGCCAGGGACCGAATAATTCACCCCTCCACTTT
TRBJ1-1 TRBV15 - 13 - CATSRSGAGGAFF TGTGCCACCAGCAGATCCGGAGCAGGCGGGGCTTTCTTT
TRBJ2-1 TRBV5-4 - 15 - CASSFGQAPYNEQFF TGTGCCAGCAGCTTCGGTCAGGCTCCCTACAATGAGCAGTTCTTC
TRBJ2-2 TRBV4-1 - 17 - CASSHPPGTVNTGELFF TGCGCCAGCAGCCACCCACCCGGCACAGTGAACACCGGGGAGCTGTTTTTT
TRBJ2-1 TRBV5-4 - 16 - CASSLAGGRILDEQFF TGTGCCAGCAGCTTGGCCGGGGGTAGAATCCTGGATGAGCAGTTCTTC
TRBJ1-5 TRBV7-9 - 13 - CASSLAGDQPQHF TGTGCCAGCAGCTTAGCGGGGGACCAGCCCCAGCATTTT